This T cell receptor beta chain was sequenced in a study of shared clonotypes between healthy human individuals. Study at large: Per donor, three plates held CD4 naive cells, three held CD4 memory, two held CD8 naive and one held CD8 memory.

General observations from the study: Among non-shared clonotypes, generation probabilities were lower than among those shared by all four donors. In this cohort, only blood was sampled, and tissue repertoires likely differ.

The ends were cut back, 1 base at V and 9 bases at J, with 12 bases in the middle. Germline CDR1 is LGHNA and CDR2 is YSLEER. The CDR3 is 13 residues long. Comments on this clone: Antigen unknown.

Using immunoSEQ multiplex PCR, the repertoire was profiled, and TCRdb retains in-frame clones only, with some absent. The sample yields 300,000 to 400,000 clones, 73% seen once. This sequence was found in a man aged 25 to 40 in good health. The V and J genes are TRBV4-3 and TRBJ2-5; possible D gene TRBD1, 5 bases. Sequenced material: memory CD4+ T cells sorted from blood. Subset in this sample: CD45RA-negative fraction. This CDR3 reads CASSQAPIGAQYF. The DNA of the CDR3 is TGCGCCAGCAGCCAAGCCCCCATAGGGGCCCAGTACTTC.